This T cell receptor (beta chain) was retrieved from a study of T-cell memory formation after mild COVID-19. Regarding this clonotype: The junction does not match germline at one end; this may be a read error.

MiXCR was run by TCRdb on the 5' RACE reads, yielding one entry per CDR3 protein. The sample includes 250,000 to 300,000 distinct CDR3 sequences, approximately 18% of them seen just once. Per germline, CDR1 SSHAT and CDR2 FNYEAQ (reference sequence). The CDR3 runs to 13 residues. The rearrangement joins TRBV7-7 to TRBJ1-2, with no clear D. The TCR was taken from a man aged 18-30 years who had mild COVID-19 (a few samples of this study predate the infection). Cell type and time point are not known. Sequencing was done on a sample of PBMCs or a T cell subset sorted from them (not recorded which). The CDR3 sequence is CASSLDGPYGYTF. CDR3 coding DNA: TGTGCTAGCAGCTTGGATGGCCCCTATGGCTACACCTTC.